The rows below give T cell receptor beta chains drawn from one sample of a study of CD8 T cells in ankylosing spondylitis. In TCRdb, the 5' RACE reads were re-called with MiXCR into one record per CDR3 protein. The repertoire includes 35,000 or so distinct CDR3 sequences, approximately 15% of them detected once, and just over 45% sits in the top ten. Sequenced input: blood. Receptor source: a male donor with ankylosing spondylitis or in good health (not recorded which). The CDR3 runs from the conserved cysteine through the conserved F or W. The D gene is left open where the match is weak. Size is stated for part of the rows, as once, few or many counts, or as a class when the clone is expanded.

cdr3_nt: TGTGCCAGCAGTCCCCCGACTAGCGGGGAATACAATGAGCAGTTCTTC
cdr3_aa: CASSPPTSGEYNEQFF
clone_size: NA
d_call: TRBD2
v_call: TRBV6-2/TRBV6-3
j_call: TRBJ2-1

cdr3_nt: TGCGCCAGCAGAATAGGGGGGCTAGCATCGATCGAGCAGTACTTC
cdr3_aa: CASRIGGLASIEQYF
clone_size: NA
d_call: NA
v_call: TRBV5-1
j_call: TRBJ2-7

cdr3_nt: TGTGCCAGCAGTTTGGCGGGGCCTAGCGCAGATACGCAGTATTTT
cdr3_aa: CASSLAGPSADTQYF
clone_size: once
d_call: NA
v_call: TRBV28
j_call: TRBJ2-3

cdr3_nt: TGCAGCGTTGGGGCCGGGACAGGGAACGGGGAGCTGTTTTTT
cdr3_aa: CSVGAGTGNGELFF
clone_size: few
d_call: TRBD1
v_call: TRBV29-1
j_call: TRBJ2-2

cdr3_nt: TGCAGCGTTGAAGACGTAGATACGCAGTATTTT
cdr3_aa: CSVEDVDTQYF
clone_size: few
d_call: NA
v_call: TRBV29-1
j_call: TRBJ2-3

cdr3_nt: TGCGCCAGCAGCACAGGGGCCGGAACGTCACCCCTCCACTTT
cdr3_aa: CASSTGAGTSPLHF
clone_size: NA
d_call: TRBD1
v_call: TRBV5-1
j_call: TRBJ1-6

cdr3_nt: TGTGCCAGCAGCATAGGACTCAACCCCCTACTCCCCGAGGAGCTGTTTTTT
cdr3_aa: CASSIGLNPLLPEELFF
clone_size: NA
d_call: NA
v_call: TRBV7-3
j_call: TRBJ2-2

cdr3_nt: TGCAGCGCGAGGACTAGCGGGAACTCCTACGAGCAGTACTTC
cdr3_aa: CSARTSGNSYEQYF
clone_size: NA
d_call: TRBD2
v_call: TRBV29-1
j_call: TRBJ2-7

cdr3_nt: TGTGCCAGCAAACGAGCGGGAGAAAGTGAGACCCAGTACTTC
cdr3_aa: CASKRAGESETQYF
clone_size: NA
d_call: TRBD2
v_call: TRBV27
j_call: TRBJ2-5

cdr3_nt: TGTGCCAGCAGTGAAGACGGTCCAGATACGCAGTATTTT
cdr3_aa: CASSEDGPDTQYF
clone_size: NA
d_call: NA
v_call: TRBV2
j_call: TRBJ2-3

cdr3_nt: TGTGCCAGCAGCCCCGAGGGACAAATGAACACTGAAGCTTTCTTT
cdr3_aa: CASSPEGQMNTEAFF
clone_size: many
d_call: NA
v_call: TRBV12-3/TRBV12-4
j_call: TRBJ1-1

cdr3_nt: TGTGCCAGCAGCTTAGATCGTCTAGAGCGGGATACGCAGTATTTT
cdr3_aa: CASSLDRLERDTQYF
clone_size: NA
d_call: NA
v_call: TRBV7-2
j_call: TRBJ2-3

cdr3_nt: TGCAGCGTCTCAGCCACAACTAATGAAAAACTGTTTTTT
cdr3_aa: CSVSATTNEKLFF
clone_size: NA
d_call: NA
v_call: TRBV29-1
j_call: TRBJ1-4

cdr3_nt: TGTGCCAGCAGCGTAGGCGGGGGGGCCGCCTACAATGAGCAGTTCTTC
cdr3_aa: CASSVGGGAAYNEQFF
clone_size: NA
d_call: TRBD2
v_call: TRBV9
j_call: TRBJ2-1

cdr3_nt: TGTGCCAGCAGCTTCTCGGACAGGGCTCTTTCCTACGAGCAGTACTTC
cdr3_aa: CASSFSDRALSYEQYF
clone_size: NA
d_call: TRBD1
v_call: TRBV7-9
j_call: TRBJ2-7

cdr3_nt: TGTGCCAGCAGTTCTCTAGCGGGGAAAAATCGTGAGCAGTTCTTC
cdr3_aa: CASSSLAGKNREQFF
clone_size: few
d_call: TRBD2
v_call: TRBV12-3/TRBV12-4
j_call: TRBJ2-1

cdr3_nt: TGTGCCAGCAGTGTGGACAGGGCTGCGGGCACTGAAGCTTTCTTT
cdr3_aa: CASSVDRAAGTEAFF
clone_size: many
d_call: TRBD1
v_call: TRBV6-5
j_call: TRBJ1-1

cdr3_nt: TGCAGCGTTGAAGATCTAGCGGGAGGATGGGAGACCCAGTACTTC
cdr3_aa: CSVEDLAGGWETQYF
clone_size: few
d_call: TRBD2
v_call: TRBV29-1
j_call: TRBJ2-5

cdr3_nt: TGTGCCAGCAGCTTAGGGGGTCCCGGGGAGCTGTTTTTT
cdr3_aa: CASSLGGPGELFF
clone_size: NA
d_call: NA
v_call: TRBV5-6
j_call: TRBJ2-2

cdr3_nt: TGTGCCACCAGCAGAGATTTGAGTGGGGAGACCCAGTACTTC
cdr3_aa: CATSRDLSGETQYF
clone_size: few
d_call: NA
v_call: TRBV15
j_call: TRBJ2-5

cdr3_nt: TGTGCCAGCGGTCGAGATTTAGCGGGAGGGGACACCGGGGAGCTGTTTTTT
cdr3_aa: CASGRDLAGGDTGELFF
clone_size: NA
d_call: TRBD2
v_call: TRBV7-2
j_call: TRBJ2-2

cdr3_nt: TGTGCCAGCAGTGGCGACCCCGACCCCGGTGGCACCGGGGAGCTGTTTTTT
cdr3_aa: CASSGDPDPGGTGELFF
clone_size: NA
d_call: NA
v_call: TRBV6-2/TRBV6-3
j_call: TRBJ2-2

cdr3_nt: TGTGCCAGCAGCGTAGCGACGAGCTCCTACAATGAGCAGTTCTTC
cdr3_aa: CASSVATSSYNEQFF
clone_size: NA
d_call: NA
v_call: TRBV9
j_call: TRBJ2-1

cdr3_nt: TGCGCCAGCACCGGACTAGCGGAAGAGACCCAGTACTTC
cdr3_aa: CASTGLAEETQYF
clone_size: NA
d_call: TRBD2
v_call: TRBV5-1
j_call: TRBJ2-5

cdr3_nt: TGTGCCAGCAGTTTATCAGACGAGCAGTACTTC
cdr3_aa: CASSLSDEQYF
clone_size: few
d_call: NA
v_call: TRBV27
j_call: TRBJ2-7

cdr3_nt: TGCAGTGCTAGAAGGGACCCCCGCGCGGAAGAGCAGTACTTC
cdr3_aa: CSARRDPRAEEQYF
clone_size: NA
d_call: NA
v_call: TRBV20-1
j_call: TRBJ2-7

cdr3_nt: TGCAGTGCTAGAGATCTTGGCGGGAGTGCCACAGATACGCAGTATTTT
cdr3_aa: CSARDLGGSATDTQYF
clone_size: NA
d_call: TRBD2
v_call: TRBV20-1
j_call: TRBJ2-3

cdr3_nt: TGTGCCATCAGTGGAAACACCCTCACCGGGGAGCTGTTTTTT
cdr3_aa: CAISGNTLTGELFF
clone_size: few
d_call: NA
v_call: TRBV10-3
j_call: TRBJ2-2

cdr3_nt: TGTGCCAGCAGTTTAGTGAGGCAGGAAGAGACCCAGTACTTC
cdr3_aa: CASSLVRQEETQYF
clone_size: NA
d_call: NA
v_call: TRBV12-3/TRBV12-4
j_call: TRBJ2-5

cdr3_nt: TGCAGTGCTAGAGCCCCCCTGGGCGGGGGAGTAGATACGCAGTATTTT
cdr3_aa: CSARAPLGGGVDTQYF
clone_size: medium-sized
d_call: TRBD2
v_call: TRBV20-1
j_call: TRBJ2-3

cdr3_nt: TGTGCCAGCAGCCTAAGAGGGGACGGGGTTCTGGGGCAGTTCTTC
cdr3_aa: CASSLRGDGVLGQFF
clone_size: NA
d_call: NA
v_call: TRBV7-2
j_call: TRBJ2-1